What follows is one T cell receptor (beta chain) and its context. This clone was picked up a small number of times. Its specific antigen is unknown. Qualities for individual bases were not recorded, and no much larger clone is one base off. The data derive from a study of blood T cell repertoires in COVID-19 (dated by TCRdb to about 2020). Turning to the overall study: The collaborator samples originated in the United States, Italy and Spain and spanned the acute and convalescent phases of COVID-19. The material from the prospective study consisted of cDNA or gDNA derived from T cells, B-cell-depleted T cells, or PBMCs. Deeply sampled blood TCRbeta repertoires from subjects exposed to, actively infected with, or recovered from COVID-19 were included in the dataset. The repertoires were released in a freely available public database intended as a resource for research on the immune response to SARS-CoV-2. The samples were drawn from the first 160 participants of the ongoing ImmuneRACE study and from about 1,200 subjects provided by 6 global collaborators. Sample metadata almost always included a de-identified subject ID, COVID-19 status, age in years and sex. Where HLA class I and class II types were available, the types were taken from metadata supplied by the sample provider, not from assay-based typing. Broad study findings and their caveats: Clinical and demographic metadata were provided uncurated, with the amount varying by source and participant.

The immunoSEQ Assay, a bias-controlled multiplex PCR, was used to amplify TCRbeta CDR3 regions from genomic DNA. As for the authors' bioinformatics: Nucleated cell counts per sample were estimated from amplification of reference gene primers within the assay. Sequence reads were collapsed and filtered to measure the absolute abundance of every unique TCRbeta CDR3 rearrangement. For each sample, productive Simpson clonality was calculated as the square root of Simpson's diversity index over productive rearrangements. As stored in TCRdb, this immuneACCESS dataset retains in-frame rearrangements with V and J assigned. A fraction of the clones does not appear; measured against another copy, unresolved V genes explain less than half of the discrepancy, and the remainder lacks a known reason. V and J calls and clone size are as listed in that table; D and trimming were resolved from the DNA. The sample table holds under 200,000 clones, of which about 86% were seen once. The top ten clones comprise around 7.8% of the sample.

Enrolling through a virtual design, the prospective study's participants ranged in age from about 18 to 89 years and lived across 20 to 30 United States geographic areas. To assign participants to cohorts, the prospective study relied on clinical history that participants themselves reported in a screening survey and a study questionnaire. For ImmuneRACE Cohort 3, a participant was defined as recovered based on two consecutive negative NP/OP PCR tests, clearance by a healthcare professional, or resolution of symptoms. Each participant in the prospective study had whole blood, serum and a nasopharyngeal or oropharyngeal swab collected by mobile phlebotomists. Participants in the prospective study had the option to provide additional blood draws and questionnaires over a roughly 2-month period. Before DNA extraction, prospective study blood samples were shipped either frozen or at room temperature.

This TCR was sampled from a man in his fifties who had recovered from COVID-19. The sample was PBMCs or T cells enriched from blood (not recorded which).

This receptor has the CDR3 CASSAGTGLTNYGYTF. At the DNA level, the sequence is TGCGCCAGCAGCGCCGGGACAGGGCTTACTAACTATGGCTACACCTTC. The sequence joins TRBV4-3 to TRBJ1-2; 9 of the junction bases match TRBD1. Counted from cysteine to phenylalanine, this CDR3 has 16 amino acids. CDR3 DNA only is kept here, 48 bases in frame from base 1. CDR1 LGHNA and CDR2 YSLEER are derived from the germline V gene. Trimming removed 5 bases from V and 0 bases from J; the gene matches leave 7 bases unexplained.